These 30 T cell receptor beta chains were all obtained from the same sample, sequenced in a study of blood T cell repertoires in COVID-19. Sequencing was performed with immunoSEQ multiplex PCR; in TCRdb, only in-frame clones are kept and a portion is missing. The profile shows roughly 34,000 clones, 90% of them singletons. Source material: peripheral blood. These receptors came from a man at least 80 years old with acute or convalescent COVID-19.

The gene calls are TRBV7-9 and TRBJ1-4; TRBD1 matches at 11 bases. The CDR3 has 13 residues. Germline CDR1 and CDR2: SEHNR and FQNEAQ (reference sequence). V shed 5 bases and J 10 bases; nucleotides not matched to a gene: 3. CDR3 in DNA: TGTGCCAGCAGCCCCGGGACAGGGGGAAAACTGTTTTTT. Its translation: CASSPGTGGKLFF.

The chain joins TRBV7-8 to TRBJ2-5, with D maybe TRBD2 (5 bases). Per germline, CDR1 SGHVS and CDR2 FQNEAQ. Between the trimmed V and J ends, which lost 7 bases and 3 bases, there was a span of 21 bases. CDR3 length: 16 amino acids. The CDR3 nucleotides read TGTGCCAGCACCCGGAGGAATAGCGCCGGGAAAGAGACCCAGTACTTC. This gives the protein CASTRRNSAGKETQYF.

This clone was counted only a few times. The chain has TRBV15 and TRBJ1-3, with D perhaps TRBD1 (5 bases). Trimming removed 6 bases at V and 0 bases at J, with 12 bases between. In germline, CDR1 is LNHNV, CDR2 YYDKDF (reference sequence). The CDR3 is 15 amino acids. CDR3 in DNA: TGTGCCACCAGTAGGGGCAGGAGCTCTGGAAACACCATATATTTT. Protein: CATSRGRSSGNTIYF.

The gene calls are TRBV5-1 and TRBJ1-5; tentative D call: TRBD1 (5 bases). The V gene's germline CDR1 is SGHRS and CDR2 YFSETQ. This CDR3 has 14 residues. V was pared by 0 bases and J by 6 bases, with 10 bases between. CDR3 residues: CASSLALGGQPQHF. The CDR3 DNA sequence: TGCGCCAGCAGCTTGGCCTTGGGGGGTCAGCCCCAGCATTTT.

The CDR3 loop reads CASSSLPGQPDEQYF. The CDR3 DNA reads TGTGCCAGCAGCTCCTTGCCGGGACAGCCAGACGAGCAGTACTTC. The chain uses TRBV7-3 and TRBJ2-7; 7 bases are shared with TRBD1. This CDR3 region has 15 residues. With 4 bases clipped from V and 5 bases from J, the junction kept 11 bases outside the gene matches. Germline CDR1 is SGHTA and CDR2 is FQGTGA.

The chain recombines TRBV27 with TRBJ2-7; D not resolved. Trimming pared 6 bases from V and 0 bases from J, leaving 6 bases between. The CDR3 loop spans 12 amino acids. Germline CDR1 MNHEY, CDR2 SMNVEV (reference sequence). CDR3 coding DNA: TGTGCCAGCAGATCTAGCTCCTACGAGCAGTACTTC. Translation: CASRSSSYEQYF.

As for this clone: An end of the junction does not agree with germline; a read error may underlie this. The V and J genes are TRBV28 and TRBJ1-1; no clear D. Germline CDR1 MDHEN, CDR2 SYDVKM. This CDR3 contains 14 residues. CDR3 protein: CASNLGLGMAEAFF. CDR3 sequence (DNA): TGTGCCAGCAATTTAGGCCTCGGGATGGCTGAAGCTTTCTTT.

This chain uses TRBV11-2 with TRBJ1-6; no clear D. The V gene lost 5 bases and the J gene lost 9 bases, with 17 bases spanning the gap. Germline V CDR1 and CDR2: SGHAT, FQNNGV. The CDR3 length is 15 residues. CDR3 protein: CASSLGPSGSSPLHF. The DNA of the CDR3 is TGTGCCAGCAGCCTTGGACCCTCTGGGAGTTCACCCCTCCACTTT.

The CDR3, as DNA: TGTGCCAGCAGTTTGAGACTAGGCCGTAAGCAGTACTTC. Protein sequence: CASSLRLGRKQYF. The V gene is TRBV13, the J gene TRBJ2-5; TRBD2 might be the D (6 bases). From germline, CDR1 is PRHDT and CDR2 FYEKMQ (reference sequence). Trimming left V 6 bases short and J 11 bases short, with 19 bases between. The CDR3 has 13 residues.

As DNA, the CDR3 is TGTGCCAGCAGCTTGGAGGGGACAGTCACGGGCTACACCTTC. Translating it yields CASSLEGTVTGYTF. The V call is TRBV5-5, the J call TRBJ1-2; 7 bases align to TRBD1. This CDR3 is built from 14 residues. Germline values: CDR1 SGHKS, CDR2 YYEKEE (reference sequence). J lost 8 bases, V lost 0 bases, and 7 bases had no gene match. Complete variable domain (other parts from reference TRBV5-5 and TRBJ1-2): DAGVTQSPTHLIKTRGQQVTLRCSPISGHKSVSWYQQVLGQGPQFIFQYYEKEERGRGNFPDRFSARQFPNYSSELNVNALLLGDSALYLCASSLEGTVTGYTFGSGTRLTVV.

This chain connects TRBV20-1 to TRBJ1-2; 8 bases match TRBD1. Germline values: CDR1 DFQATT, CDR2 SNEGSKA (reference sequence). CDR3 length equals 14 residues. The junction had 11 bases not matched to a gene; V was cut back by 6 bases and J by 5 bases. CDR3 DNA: TGCAGTGCGAGTCAGGACAGGGTGGGGTATGGCTACACCTTC. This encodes CSASQDRVGYGYTF.

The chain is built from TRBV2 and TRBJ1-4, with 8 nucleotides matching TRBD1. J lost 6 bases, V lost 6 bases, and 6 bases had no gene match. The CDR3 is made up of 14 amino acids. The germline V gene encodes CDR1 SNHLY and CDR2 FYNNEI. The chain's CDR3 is CASRYRGDDEKLFF. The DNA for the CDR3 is TGTGCCAGCAGATACAGGGGGGATGATGAAAAACTGTTTTTT.

CDR3 nucleotides: TGTGCCAGCAGTTACAGGGGCCTTCCCAATCAGCCCCAGCATTTT. It specifies CASSYRGLPNQPQHF. The V gene is TRBV2, the J gene TRBJ1-5, with 7 positions matching TRBD1. This CDR3 has 15 amino acids. CDR1 is SNHLY and CDR2 is FYNNEI in the germline V gene. Unmatched junction bases numbered 7, after V lost 5 bases and J lost 3 bases.

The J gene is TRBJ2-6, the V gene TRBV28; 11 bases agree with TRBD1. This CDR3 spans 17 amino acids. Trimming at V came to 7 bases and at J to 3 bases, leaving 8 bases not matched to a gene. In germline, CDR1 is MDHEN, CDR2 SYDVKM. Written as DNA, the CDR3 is TGTGCCAGCAACCGGGACAGGGGGAAAATTGGGGCCAACGTCCTGACTTTC. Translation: CASNRDRGKIGANVLTF.

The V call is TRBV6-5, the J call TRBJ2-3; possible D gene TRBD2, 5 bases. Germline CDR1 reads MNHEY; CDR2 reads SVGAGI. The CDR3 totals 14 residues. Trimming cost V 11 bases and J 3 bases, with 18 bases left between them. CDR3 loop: CASSSNGKTDTQYF. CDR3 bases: TGTGCCTCCTCCTCTAACGGGAAGACAGATACGCAGTATTTT.

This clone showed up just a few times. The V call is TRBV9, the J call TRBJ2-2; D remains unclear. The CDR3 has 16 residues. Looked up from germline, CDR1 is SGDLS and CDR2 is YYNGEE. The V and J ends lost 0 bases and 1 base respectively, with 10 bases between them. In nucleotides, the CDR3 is TGTGCCAGCAGCGTAGGAGCGAGTCAGAACACCGGGGAGCTGTTTTTT. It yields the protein CASSVGASQNTGELFF. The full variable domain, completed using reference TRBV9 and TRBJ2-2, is DSGVTQTPKHLITATGQRVTLRCSPRSGDLSVYWYQQSLDQGLQFLIQYYNGEERAKGNILERFSAQQFPDLHSELNLSSLELGDSALYFCASSVGASQNTGELFFGEGSRLTVL.

CDR3 in DNA: TGCGCCAGCAGCGTTGGAGGGGGCGGCGAGGCCTACGAGCAGTACTTC. Protein: CASSVGGGGEAYEQYF. The chain employs TRBV5-1 and TRBJ2-7; possible D gene TRBD1, 7 bases. Germline V CDR1 and CDR2: SGHRS, YFSETQ. The ends were cut back, 4 bases at V and 2 bases at J, with 19 bases in the middle. CDR3 length equals 16 residues.

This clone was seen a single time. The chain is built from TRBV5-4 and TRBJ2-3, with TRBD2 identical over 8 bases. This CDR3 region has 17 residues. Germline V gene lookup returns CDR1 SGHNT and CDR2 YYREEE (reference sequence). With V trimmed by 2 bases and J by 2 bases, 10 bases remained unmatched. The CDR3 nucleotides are TGTGCCAGCAGCTTTGATGGGACTAGGGCCCCCACAGATACGCAGTATTTT. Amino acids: CASSFDGTRAPTDTQYF.

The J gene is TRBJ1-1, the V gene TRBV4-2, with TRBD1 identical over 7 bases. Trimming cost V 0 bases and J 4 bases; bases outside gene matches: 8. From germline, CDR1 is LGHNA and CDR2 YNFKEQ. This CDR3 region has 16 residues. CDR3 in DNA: TGTGCCAGCAGCCAAGAATATACAGGGGTTAGCACTGAAGCTTTCTTT. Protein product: CASSQEYTGVSTEAFF.

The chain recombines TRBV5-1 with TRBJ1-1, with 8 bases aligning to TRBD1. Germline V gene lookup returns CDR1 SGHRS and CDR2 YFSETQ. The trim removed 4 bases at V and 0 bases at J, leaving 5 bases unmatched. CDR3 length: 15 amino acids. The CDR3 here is CASSMTGVLNTEAFF. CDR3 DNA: TGCGCCAGCAGCATGACAGGGGTTCTGAACACTGAAGCTTTCTTT.

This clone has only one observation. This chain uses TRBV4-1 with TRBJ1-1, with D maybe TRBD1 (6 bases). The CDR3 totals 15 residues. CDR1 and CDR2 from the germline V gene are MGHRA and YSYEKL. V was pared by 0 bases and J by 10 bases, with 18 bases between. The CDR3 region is CASSQDWSDRSGAFF. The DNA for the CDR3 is TGCGCCAGCAGCCAAGATTGGTCCGACAGGTCGGGAGCTTTCTTT.

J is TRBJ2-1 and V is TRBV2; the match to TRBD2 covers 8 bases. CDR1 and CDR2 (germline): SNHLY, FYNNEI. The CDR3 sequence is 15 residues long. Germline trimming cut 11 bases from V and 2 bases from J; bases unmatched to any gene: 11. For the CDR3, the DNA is TGTGCCCGCGGGGGGAGGGGGGCGGCCTACAATGAGCAGTTCTTC. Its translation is CARGGRGAAYNEQFF.

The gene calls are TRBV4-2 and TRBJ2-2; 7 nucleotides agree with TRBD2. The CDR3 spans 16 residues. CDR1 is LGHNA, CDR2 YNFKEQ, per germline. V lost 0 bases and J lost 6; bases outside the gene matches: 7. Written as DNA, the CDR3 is TGTGCCAGCAGCCAAGATGTAGTAGCGGGTGCCGGGGAGCTGTTTTTT. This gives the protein CASSQDVVAGAGELFF.

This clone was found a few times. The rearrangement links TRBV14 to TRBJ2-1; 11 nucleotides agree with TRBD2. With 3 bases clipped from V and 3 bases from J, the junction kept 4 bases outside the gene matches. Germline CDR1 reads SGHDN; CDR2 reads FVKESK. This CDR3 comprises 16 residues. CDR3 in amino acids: CASSQASGGYYNEQFF. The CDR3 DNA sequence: TGTGCCAGCAGCCAGGCTAGCGGGGGGTACTACAATGAGCAGTTCTTC.

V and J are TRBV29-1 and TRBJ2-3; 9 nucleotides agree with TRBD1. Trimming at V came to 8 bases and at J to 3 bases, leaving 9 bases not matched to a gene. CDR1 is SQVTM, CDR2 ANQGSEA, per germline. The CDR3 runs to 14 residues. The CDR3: CSSKPTGGTDTQYF. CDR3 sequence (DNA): TGCAGCTCCAAGCCGACAGGGGGGACAGATACGCAGTATTTT.

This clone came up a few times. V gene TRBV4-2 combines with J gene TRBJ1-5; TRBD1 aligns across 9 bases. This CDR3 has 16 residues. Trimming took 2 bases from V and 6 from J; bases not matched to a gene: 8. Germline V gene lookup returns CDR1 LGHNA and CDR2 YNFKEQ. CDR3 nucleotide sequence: TGTGCCAGCAGCCAAAGCCCGGGACAGGGAGTTCAGCCCCAGCATTTT. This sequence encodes CASSQSPGQGVQPQHF.

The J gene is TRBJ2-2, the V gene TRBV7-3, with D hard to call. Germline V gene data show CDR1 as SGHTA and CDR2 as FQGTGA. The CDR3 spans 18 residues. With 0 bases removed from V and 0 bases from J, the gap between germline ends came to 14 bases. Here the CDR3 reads CASSLTIYSYANTGELFF. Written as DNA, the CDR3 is TGTGCCAGCAGCTTAACGATATACAGTTACGCGAACACCGGGGAGCTGTTTTTT.

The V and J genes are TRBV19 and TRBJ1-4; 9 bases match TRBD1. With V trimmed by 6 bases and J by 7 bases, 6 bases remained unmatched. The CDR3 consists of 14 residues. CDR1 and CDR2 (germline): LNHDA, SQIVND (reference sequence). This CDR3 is CASSSGTGIEKLFF. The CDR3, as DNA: TGTGCCAGTAGCTCCGGGACAGGGATTGAAAAACTGTTTTTT.

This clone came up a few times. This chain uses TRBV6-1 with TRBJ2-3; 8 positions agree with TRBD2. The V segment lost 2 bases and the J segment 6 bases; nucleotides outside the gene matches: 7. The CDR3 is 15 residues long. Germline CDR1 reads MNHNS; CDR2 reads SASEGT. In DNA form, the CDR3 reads TGTGCCAGCAGTGAAACCAGCGGGGGTGCGGATACGCAGTATTTT. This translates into CASSETSGGADTQYF.

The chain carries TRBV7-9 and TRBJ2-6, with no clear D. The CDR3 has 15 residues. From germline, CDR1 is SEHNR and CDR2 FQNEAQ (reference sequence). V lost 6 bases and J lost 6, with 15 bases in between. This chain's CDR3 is CASSSILVPANVLTF. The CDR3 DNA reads TGTGCCAGCAGTTCTATCTTAGTCCCGGCCAACGTCCTGACTTTC.